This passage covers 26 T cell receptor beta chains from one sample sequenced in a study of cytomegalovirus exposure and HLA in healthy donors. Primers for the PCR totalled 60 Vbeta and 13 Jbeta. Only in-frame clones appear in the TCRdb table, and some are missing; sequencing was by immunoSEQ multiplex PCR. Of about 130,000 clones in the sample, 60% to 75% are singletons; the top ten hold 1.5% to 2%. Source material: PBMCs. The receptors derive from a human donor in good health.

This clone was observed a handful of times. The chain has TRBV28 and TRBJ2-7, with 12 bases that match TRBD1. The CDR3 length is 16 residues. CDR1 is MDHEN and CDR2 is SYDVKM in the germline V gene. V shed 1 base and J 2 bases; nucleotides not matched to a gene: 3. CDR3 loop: CASSLSGTGGAYEQYF. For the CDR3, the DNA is TGTGCCAGCAGTTTATCGGGGACAGGGGGCGCCTACGAGCAGTACTTC.

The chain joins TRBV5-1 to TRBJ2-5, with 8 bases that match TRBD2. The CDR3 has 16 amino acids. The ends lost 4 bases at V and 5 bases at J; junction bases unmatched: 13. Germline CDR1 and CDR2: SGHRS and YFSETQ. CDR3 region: CASSPGGSRPQETQYF. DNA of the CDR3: TGCGCCAGCAGCCCGGGGGGGTCCCGGCCGCAGGAGACCCAGTACTTC.

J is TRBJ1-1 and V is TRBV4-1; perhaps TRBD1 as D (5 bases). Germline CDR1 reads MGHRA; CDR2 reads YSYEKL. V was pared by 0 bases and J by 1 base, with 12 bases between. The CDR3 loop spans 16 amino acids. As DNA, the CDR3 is TGCGCCAGCAGCCAAGAGAAGCAGGGCGGGAACACTGAAGCTTTCTTT. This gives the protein CASSQEKQGGNTEAFF.

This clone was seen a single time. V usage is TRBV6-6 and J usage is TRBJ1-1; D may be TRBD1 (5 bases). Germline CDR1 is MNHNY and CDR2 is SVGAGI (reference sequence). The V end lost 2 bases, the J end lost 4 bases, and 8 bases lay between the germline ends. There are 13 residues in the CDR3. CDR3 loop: CASSYGQGTEAFF. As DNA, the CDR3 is TGTGCCAGCAGTTACGGGCAGGGCACTGAAGCTTTCTTT.

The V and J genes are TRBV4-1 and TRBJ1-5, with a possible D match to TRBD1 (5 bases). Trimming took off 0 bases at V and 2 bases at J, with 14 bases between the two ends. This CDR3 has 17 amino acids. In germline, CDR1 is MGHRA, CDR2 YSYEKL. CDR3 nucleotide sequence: TGCGCCAGCAGCCAAGATACCAGGGTTTGGCGCAATCAGCCCCAGCATTTT. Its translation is CASSQDTRVWRNQPQHF.

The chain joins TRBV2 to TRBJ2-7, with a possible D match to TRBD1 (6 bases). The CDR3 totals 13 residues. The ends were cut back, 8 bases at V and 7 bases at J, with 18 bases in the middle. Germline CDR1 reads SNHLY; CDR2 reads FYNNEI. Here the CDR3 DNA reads TGTGCCAGCTGTTGGGACAACCAAGGGGAGCAGTACTTC. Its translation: CASCWDNQGEQYF.

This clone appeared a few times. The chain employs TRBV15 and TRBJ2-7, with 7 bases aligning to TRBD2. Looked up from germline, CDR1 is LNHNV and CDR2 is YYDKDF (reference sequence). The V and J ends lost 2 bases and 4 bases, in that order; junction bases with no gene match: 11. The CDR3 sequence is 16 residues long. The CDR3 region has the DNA TGTGCCACCAGCAGAAATGTGGTGTTGGGAGGGTACGAGCAGTACTTC. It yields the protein CATSRNVVLGGYEQYF.

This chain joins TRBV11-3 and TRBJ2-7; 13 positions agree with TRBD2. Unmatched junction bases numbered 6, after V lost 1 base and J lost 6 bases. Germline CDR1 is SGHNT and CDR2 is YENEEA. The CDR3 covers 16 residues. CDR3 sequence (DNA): TGTGCCAGCAGCTTAGTTCGACTAGCGGGGGGCCTCGAGCAGTACTTC. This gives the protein CASSLVRLAGGLEQYF.

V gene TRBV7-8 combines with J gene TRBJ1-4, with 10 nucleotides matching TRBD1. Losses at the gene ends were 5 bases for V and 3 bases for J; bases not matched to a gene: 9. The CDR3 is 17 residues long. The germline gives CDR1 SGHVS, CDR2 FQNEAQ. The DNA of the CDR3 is TGTGCCAGCAGCCCTCGAGACAGGGGGCTAGCTAATGAAAAACTGTTTTTT. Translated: CASSPRDRGLANEKLFF.

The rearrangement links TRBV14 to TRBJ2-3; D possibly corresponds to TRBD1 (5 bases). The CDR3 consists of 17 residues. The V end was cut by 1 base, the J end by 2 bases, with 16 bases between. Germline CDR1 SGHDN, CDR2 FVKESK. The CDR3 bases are TGTGCCAGCAGCCAAGGGCGGACACTTTTTAACACAGATACGCAGTATTTT. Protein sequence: CASSQGRTLFNTDTQYF.

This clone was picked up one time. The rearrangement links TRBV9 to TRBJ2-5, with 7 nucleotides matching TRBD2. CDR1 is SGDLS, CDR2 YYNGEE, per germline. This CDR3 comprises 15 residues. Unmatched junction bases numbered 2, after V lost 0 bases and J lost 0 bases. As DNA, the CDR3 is TGTGCCAGCAGCGTAGCGGGAGGCAACCAAGAGACCCAGTACTTC. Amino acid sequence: CASSVAGGNQETQYF.

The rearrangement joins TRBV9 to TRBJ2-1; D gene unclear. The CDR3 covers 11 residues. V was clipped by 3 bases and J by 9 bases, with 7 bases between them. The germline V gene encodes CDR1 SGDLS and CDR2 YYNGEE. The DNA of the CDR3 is TGTGCCAGCAGCGGCCCCGGTGAGCAGTTCTTC. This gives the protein CASSGPGEQFF.

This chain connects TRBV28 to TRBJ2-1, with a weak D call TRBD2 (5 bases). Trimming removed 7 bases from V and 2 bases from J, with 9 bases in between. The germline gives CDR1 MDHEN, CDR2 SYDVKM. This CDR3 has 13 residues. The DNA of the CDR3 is TGTGCCAGCAACGCCGGGGCCTACAATGAGCAGTTCTTC. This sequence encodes CASNAGAYNEQFF. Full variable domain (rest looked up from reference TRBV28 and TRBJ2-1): DVKVTQSSRYLVKRTGEKVFLECVQDMDHENMFWYRQDPGLGLRLIYFSYDVKMKEKGDIPEGYSVSREKKERFSLILESASTNQTSMYLCASNAGAYNEQFFGPGTRLTVL.

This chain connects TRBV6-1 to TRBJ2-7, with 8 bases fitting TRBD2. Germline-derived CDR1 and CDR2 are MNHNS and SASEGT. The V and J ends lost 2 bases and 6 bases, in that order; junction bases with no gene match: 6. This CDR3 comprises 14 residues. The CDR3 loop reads CASSELAGIGEQYF. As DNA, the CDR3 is TGTGCCAGCAGTGAATTAGCGGGAATAGGCGAGCAGTACTTC.

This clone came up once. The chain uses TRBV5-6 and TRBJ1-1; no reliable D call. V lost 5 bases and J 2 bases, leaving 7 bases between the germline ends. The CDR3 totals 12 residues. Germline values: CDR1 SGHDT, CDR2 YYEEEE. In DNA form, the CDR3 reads TGTGCCAGCAGGGGCAGAAACACTGAAGCTTTCTTT. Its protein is CASRGRNTEAFF.

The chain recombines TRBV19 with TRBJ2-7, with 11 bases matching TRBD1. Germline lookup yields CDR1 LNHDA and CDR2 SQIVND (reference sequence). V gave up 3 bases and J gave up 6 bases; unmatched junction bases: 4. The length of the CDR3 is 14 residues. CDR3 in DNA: TGTGCCAGTAGTATCGGACAGGGGGCTGTCGAGCAGTACTTC. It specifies CASSIGQGAVEQYF.

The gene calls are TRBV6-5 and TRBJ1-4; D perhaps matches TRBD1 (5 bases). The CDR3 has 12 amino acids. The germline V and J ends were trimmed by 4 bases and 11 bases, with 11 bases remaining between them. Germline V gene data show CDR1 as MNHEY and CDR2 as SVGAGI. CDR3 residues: CASSSNKGKLFF. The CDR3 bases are TGTGCCAGCAGTTCCAACAAGGGGAAACTGTTTTTT.

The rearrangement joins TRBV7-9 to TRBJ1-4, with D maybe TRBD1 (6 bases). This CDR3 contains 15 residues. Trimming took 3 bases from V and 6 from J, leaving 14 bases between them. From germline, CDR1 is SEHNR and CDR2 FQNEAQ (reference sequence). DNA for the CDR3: TGTGCCAGCAGCTTTCTGGCAGGGGTAGATGAAAAACTGTTTTTT. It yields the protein CASSFLAGVDEKLFF.

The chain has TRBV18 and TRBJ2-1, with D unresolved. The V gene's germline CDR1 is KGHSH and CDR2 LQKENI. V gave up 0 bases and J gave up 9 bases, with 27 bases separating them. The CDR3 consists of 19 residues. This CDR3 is CASSPPLAAKTSPHIEQFF. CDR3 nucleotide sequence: TGTGCCAGCTCACCACCGTTGGCGGCGAAAACCTCCCCCCACATTGAGCAGTTCTTC.

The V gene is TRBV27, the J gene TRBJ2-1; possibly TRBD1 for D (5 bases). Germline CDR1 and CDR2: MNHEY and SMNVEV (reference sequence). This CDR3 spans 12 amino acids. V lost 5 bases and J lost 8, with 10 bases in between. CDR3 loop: CASSPRVDEQFF. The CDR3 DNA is TGTGCCAGCAGTCCCAGGGTGGATGAGCAGTTCTTC.

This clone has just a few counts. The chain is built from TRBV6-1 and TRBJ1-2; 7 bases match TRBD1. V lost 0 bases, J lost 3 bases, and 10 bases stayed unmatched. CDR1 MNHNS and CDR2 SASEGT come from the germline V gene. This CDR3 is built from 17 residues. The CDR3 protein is CASSEAKYRGGDYGYTF. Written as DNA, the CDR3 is TGTGCCAGCAGTGAAGCTAAATACAGGGGTGGTGACTATGGCTACACCTTC.

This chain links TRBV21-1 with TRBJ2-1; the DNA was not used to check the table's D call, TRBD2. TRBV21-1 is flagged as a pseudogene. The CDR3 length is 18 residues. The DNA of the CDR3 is TGTGCCAGCAGCAGCGACAAGGCTGGGCTAGCGGGCTACAATGAGCAGTTCTTC. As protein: CASSSDKAGLAGYNEQFF.

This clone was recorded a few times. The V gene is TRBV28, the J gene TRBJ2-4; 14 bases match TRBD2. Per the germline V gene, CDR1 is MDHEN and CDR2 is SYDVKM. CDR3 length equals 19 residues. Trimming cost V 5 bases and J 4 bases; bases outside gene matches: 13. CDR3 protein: CASSPKGLAGAASKNIQYF. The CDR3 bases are TGTGCCAGCAGTCCCAAGGGACTAGCGGGAGCCGCCTCTAAAAACATTCAGTACTTC. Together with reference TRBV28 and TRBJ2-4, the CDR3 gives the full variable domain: DVKVTQSSRYLVKRTGEKVFLECVQDMDHENMFWYRQDPGLGLRLIYFSYDVKMKEKGDIPEGYSVSREKKERFSLILESASTNQTSMYLCASSPKGLAGAASKNIQYFGAGTRLSVL.

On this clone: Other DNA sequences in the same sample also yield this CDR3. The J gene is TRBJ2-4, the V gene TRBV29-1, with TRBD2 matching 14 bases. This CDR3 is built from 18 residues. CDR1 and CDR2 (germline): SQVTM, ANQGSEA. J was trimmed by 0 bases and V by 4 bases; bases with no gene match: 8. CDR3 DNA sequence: TGCAGCGTTGTTAGACTAGCGGGAGGGCCCTCAGCCAAAAACATTCAGTACTTC. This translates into CSVVRLAGGPSAKNIQYF.

The CDR3 sequence: CASSTWEAGGGEKLFF. As DNA, the CDR3 is TGTGCCAGCAGCACATGGGAGGCAGGGGGCGGTGAAAAACTGTTTTTT. The chain joins TRBV7-9 to TRBJ1-4; TRBD1 agrees at 8 bases. Germline V gives CDR1 SEHNR, CDR2 FQNEAQ (reference sequence). The CDR3 extends over 16 amino acids. V lost 5 bases to trimming and J lost 7 bases; unmatched junction nucleotides: 12.

The CDR3 here is CASGLGLYEQYF. For the CDR3, the DNA is TGTGCCAGCGGACTGGGACTCTACGAGCAGTACTTC. This chain uses TRBV11-2 with TRBJ2-7; TRBD2 is a possible D gene (6 bases). CDR1 is SGHAT, CDR2 FQNNGV, per germline. This CDR3 comprises 12 residues. Trimming took off 8 bases at V and 3 bases at J, with 11 bases between the two ends.